Below are 27 T cell receptor beta chains sequenced from a single sample in a study of T-cell reconstitution after alpha-beta-depleted transplantation in children. Preparing the TCRbeta library involved the use of unique molecular identifiers. TCRdb redid the calling of the PCR reads with MiXCR, one entry per CDR3 protein. The table shows about 470,000 distinct CDR3 sequences, with over 40% occurring only once. Sequenced material: PBMCs, taken before TCRalphabeta/CD19-depleted stem cell transplant. The receptors originated from a girl under 10 years old with aplastic anemia, due to receive a stem cell transplant.

The J gene is TRBJ1-1, the V gene TRBV30; D gene ambiguous. Between the trimmed V and J ends, which lost 4 bases and 3 bases, there was a span of 21 bases. Germline V gives CDR1 GTSNPN, CDR2 SVGIG (reference sequence). This CDR3 spans 16 amino acids. Here the CDR3 reads CAWIAQDGRLDTEAFF. The CDR3 nucleotides are TGTGCCTGGATCGCCCAAGACGGGAGATTAGACACTGAAGCTTTCTTT.

This clonotype turned up a few times. The rearrangement joins TRBV7-6 to TRBJ2-5; 9 bases are a match to TRBD1. The CDR3 totals 15 residues. The germline V gene encodes CDR1 SGHVS and CDR2 FNYEAQ. The junction had 4 bases not matched to a gene; V was cut back by 5 bases and J by 0 bases. CDR3 sequence (DNA): TGTGCCAGCAGCCTGGACAGGGGTTACCAAGAGACCCAGTACTTC. Residues: CASSLDRGYQETQYF.

This sequence joins TRBV7-2 and TRBJ2-7; 8 bases align to TRBD2. The CDR3 is 16 residues long. V gave up 4 bases and J gave up 5 bases; unmatched junction bases: 13. Germline values: CDR1 SGHTA, CDR2 FQGNSA. CDR3 bases: TGTGCCAGCAGCTCAACCGGGACTAGAACCCTCAACGAGCAGTACTTC. Translated: CASSSTGTRTLNEQYF.

This clonotype occurred many times. Here the CDR3 DNA reads TGCGCCAGCAGCTTGGCCCCAGGACCACTTGGGAGCGGGGAGCTGTTTTTT. Translation: CASSLAPGPLGSGELFF. The chain recombines TRBV5-1 with TRBJ2-2, with a possible D match to TRBD2 (5 bases). With 0 bases removed from V and 7 bases from J, the gap between germline ends came to 19 bases. The V gene's germline CDR1 is SGHRS and CDR2 YFSETQ. This CDR3 contains 17 residues.

This clonotype was seen a handful of times. The J gene is TRBJ2-3, the V gene TRBV20-1; 8 nucleotides agree with TRBD2. V gave up 3 bases and J gave up 4 bases; unmatched junction bases: 9. Looked up from germline, CDR1 is DFQATT and CDR2 is SNEGSKA (reference sequence). This CDR3 comprises 15 residues. The CDR3 DNA reads as TGCAGTGCTAGTGACGGGAGGGCCTGGGCAGATACGCAGTATTTT. Translation: CSASDGRAWADTQYF.

Many counts were recorded for this clonotype. The chain combines TRBV18 with TRBJ2-1; D is perhaps TRBD1 (7 bases). V was trimmed by 2 bases and J by 8 bases, leaving 10 bases between them. CDR3 length: 13 amino acids. In germline, CDR1 is KGHSH, CDR2 LQKENI. The CDR3 is CASSPFRGDEQFF. In DNA form, the CDR3 reads TGTGCCAGCTCACCATTCAGGGGGGATGAGCAGTTCTTC. The variable domain in full, completed from reference TRBV18 and TRBJ2-1, reads NAGVMQNPRHLVRRRGQEARLRCSPMKGHSHVYWYRQLPEEGLKFMVYLQKENIIDESGMPKERFSAEFPKEGPSILRIQQVVRGDSAAYFCASSPFRGDEQFFGPGTRLTVL.

This clonotype was recorded a few times. The rearrangement uses TRBV5-1 and TRBJ2-5; 9 bases agree with TRBD1. There are 16 residues in the CDR3. Germline loops: CDR1 SGHRS, CDR2 YFSETQ. V was clipped by 7 bases and J by 0 bases; unmatched bases: 10. CDR3 sequence reads: CASQLTGGSYQETQYF. CDR3 DNA sequence: TGCGCCAGCCAACTTACAGGGGGCTCGTACCAAGAGACCCAGTACTTC. Based on the CDR3 plus reference TRBV5-1 and TRBJ2-5, the full variable domain is KAGVTQTPRYLIKTRGQQVTLSCSPISGHRSVSWYQQTPGQGLQFLFEYFSETQRNKGNFPGRFSGRQFSNSRSEMNVSTLELGDSALYLCASQLTGGSYQETQYFGPGTRLLVL.

The chain employs TRBV6-1 and TRBJ1-1, with TRBD1 matching over 8 bases. CDR3 length: 14 residues. V dropped 8 bases and J dropped 0; count of bases not matched to a gene: 5. Germline lookup yields CDR1 MNHNS and CDR2 SASEGT. The CDR3 region has the DNA TGTGCCAGCCAAATGACAGGGGTGAACACTGAAGCTTTCTTT. Protein product: CASQMTGVNTEAFF.

This clonotype has just a few counts. The V gene is TRBV6-5, the J gene TRBJ2-6; 9 positions match TRBD1. Germline CDR1 is MNHEY and CDR2 is SVGAGI. V gave up 0 bases and J gave up 1 base; unmatched junction bases: 7. The CDR3 sequence is 19 residues long. Written as DNA, the CDR3 is TGTGCCAGCAGTTACTCGCGACCGGGACAGGGATCTGGGGCCAACGTCCTGACTTTC. Translating it yields CASSYSRPGQGSGANVLTF.

This clonotype was seen a few times. The chain employs TRBV12-3 or TRBV12-4 and TRBJ1-5; possible D gene TRBD1, 6 bases. V was trimmed by 4 bases and J by 5 bases, leaving 18 bases between them. The CDR3 runs 16 residues. The CDR3 DNA reads TGTGCCAGCAGTTCCCCCAACAGGGCCGGTCATCAGCCCCAGCATTTT. This translates into CASSSPNRAGHQPQHF.

This rearrangement joins TRBV20-1 to TRBJ1-4; 7 bases fit TRBD1. Per the germline V gene, CDR1 is DFQATT and CDR2 is SNEGSKA (reference sequence). This CDR3 comprises 15 residues. J gave up 10 bases and V 0 bases, and 11 bases lay outside the gene matches. The CDR3: CSARDLTGTGGKLFF. The CDR3 nucleotides are TGCAGTGCTAGAGATCTGACAGGGACTGGGGGAAAACTGTTTTTT.

This clonotype came up many times. The genes are TRBV12-3 or TRBV12-4 and TRBJ2-7; maybe TRBD2 (5 bases). The CDR3 is made up of 15 amino acids. Trimming took off 6 bases at V and 0 bases at J, with 15 bases between the two ends. CDR3 region: CASRFDAGSSYEQYF. The CDR3 bases are TGTGCCAGCAGATTCGACGCGGGCTCCTCCTACGAGCAGTACTTC.

V and J are TRBV6-2 or TRBV6-3 and TRBJ2-7; 8 positions match TRBD2. CDR3 length equals 15 residues. The V segment lost 5 bases and the J segment 3 bases; nucleotides outside the gene matches: 9. Germline V lookup: CDR1 MNHEY, CDR2 SVGEGT. The CDR3 coding sequence is TGTGCCAGCAGTGATCCAGCGGGAGAGTTCTACGAGCAGTACTTC. It is translated as CASSDPAGEFYEQYF.

This clonotype was observed many times. This chain links TRBV4-1 with TRBJ1-2; no clear D gene. Germline assignment: CDR1 MGHRA and CDR2 YSYEKL. V was shortened by 2 bases and J by 2 bases, with 15 bases between the two germline ends. The CDR3 covers 16 residues. The DNA for the CDR3 is TGCGCCAGCAGCCAATTTGGTGGGGAGGGAAACTATGGCTACACCTTC. This gives the protein CASSQFGGEGNYGYTF.

The J gene is TRBJ2-7, the V gene TRBV9; D may be TRBD2 (6 bases). In germline, CDR1 is SGDLS, CDR2 YYNGEE. CDR3 size: 16 residues. Between the trimmed V and J ends, which lost 4 bases and 5 bases, there was a span of 22 bases. The CDR3 protein is CASSPRGRGLTNEQYF. CDR3 bases: TGTGCCAGCAGCCCCAGAGGCCGGGGGTTAACGAACGAGCAGTACTTC. Variable domain in full (rest from reference TRBV9 and TRBJ2-7): DSGVTQTPKHLITATGQRVTLRCSPRSGDLSVYWYQQSLDQGLQFLIQYYNGEERAKGNILERFSAQQFPDLHSELNLSSLELGDSALYFCASSPRGRGLTNEQYFGPGTRLTVT.

In its sample, this clonotype was seen many times. DNA of the CDR3: TGTGCCAGCAGCGCCGCAGGAGTGGGGAGCACAGATACGCAGTATTTT. Translated: CASSAAGVGSTDTQYF. This chain uses TRBV28 with TRBJ2-3, with D unclear. Germline V gene data show CDR1 as MDHEN and CDR2 as SYDVKM. This CDR3 is built from 16 residues. The ends were cut back, 6 bases at V and 0 bases at J, with 16 bases in the middle.

Ten or more counts support this clonotype. This chain links TRBV6-2 or TRBV6-3 with TRBJ2-1; no clear D. Trimming pared 6 bases from V and 5 bases from J, leaving 5 bases between. The CDR3 extends over 11 amino acids. CDR1 is MNHEY and CDR2 is SVGEGT in the germline V gene. CDR3 bases: TGTGCCAGCAGCCAGAACAATGAGCAGTTCTTC. Amino acid sequence: CASSQNNEQFF.

The chain carries TRBV20-1 and TRBJ2-7; unclear D gene. With 1 base removed from V and 0 bases from J, the gap between germline ends came to 13 bases. Germline V CDR1 and CDR2: DFQATT, SNEGSKA (reference sequence). This CDR3 has 15 amino acids. CDR3 bases: TGCAGTGCTAGAGGGTGGGCGGTCCCCTCCTACGAGCAGTACTTC. Protein: CSARGWAVPSYEQYF.

The chain recombines TRBV6-1 with TRBJ2-1, with TRBD2 matching 7 bases. The V and J ends lost 6 bases and 1 base, in that order; junction bases with no gene match: 6. The V gene's germline CDR1 is MNHNS and CDR2 SASEGT. The CDR3 spans 15 residues. CDR3 bases: TGTGCCAGCAGCCCAAGCGGGACGTCCTACAATGAGCAGTTCTTC. Amino acid sequence: CASSPSGTSYNEQFF.

V gene TRBV27 combines with J gene TRBJ1-5, with D unclear. In germline, CDR1 is MNHEY, CDR2 SMNVEV (reference sequence). V was pared by 8 bases and J by 0 bases, with 20 bases between. CDR3 length equals 17 residues. CDR3 sequence reads: CASQSTGGRYSNQPQHF. The CDR3 DNA sequence: TGTGCCAGCCAGTCAACCGGAGGGCGTTATAGCAATCAGCCCCAGCATTTT.

This clonotype was seen at least ten times. The rearrangement joins TRBV21-1 to TRBJ2-5. TRBV21-1 is designated a pseudogene. CDR3 length equals 13 residues. The CDR3 here is CASIQNHLETQYF. The CDR3 bases are TGTGCCAGCATCCAAAACCACCTAGAGACCCAGTACTTC.

This chain connects TRBV5-1 to TRBJ2-2, with no clear D. CDR3 size: 15 residues. Germline V lookup: CDR1 SGHRS, CDR2 YFSETQ. V was shortened by 3 bases and J by 5 bases, with 14 bases between the two germline ends. CDR3 nucleotides: TGCGCCAGCAGCTATAATTGGCAACGTACCGGGGAGCTGTTTTTT. The encoded protein is CASSYNWQRTGELFF.

This clonotype was counted ten times or more. V and J are TRBV6-1 and TRBJ2-2; 7 bases are a match to TRBD1. Germline loops: CDR1 MNHNS, CDR2 SASEGT. The CDR3 has 16 amino acids. The J segment lost 1 base and the V segment lost 6 bases, leaving 8 bases of the junction unmatched. The CDR3 DNA reads TGTGCCAGCAGCTCCCCTGGGGACAGGAACACCGGGGAGCTGTTTTTT. Its protein product is CASSSPGDRNTGELFF.

The rearrangement links TRBV6-5 to TRBJ2-7; no clear D gene. Germline CDR1 and CDR2: MNHEY and SVGAGI. The V and J ends lost 0 bases and 5 bases respectively, with 17 bases between them. The length of the CDR3 is 16 residues. The CDR3 spells CASSYSSYSGVDEQYF. DNA for the CDR3: TGTGCCAGCAGTTACTCATCCTACAGTGGGGTGGACGAGCAGTACTTC.

The V and J genes are TRBV5-1 and TRBJ2-1; D not certain. Germline V gene sequence: CDR1 SGHRS, CDR2 YFSETQ. This CDR3 contains 15 residues. The ends were cut back, 4 bases at V and 0 bases at J, with 11 bases in the middle. The CDR3: CASSPSASSYNEQFF. CDR3 coding DNA: TGCGCCAGCAGCCCGAGCGCGAGCTCCTACAATGAGCAGTTCTTC.

This clonotype was counted many times. The genes are TRBV4-2 and TRBJ1-1; 8 bases agree with TRBD1. V lost 0 bases to trimming and J lost 4 bases; unmatched junction nucleotides: 1. From germline, CDR1 is LGHNA and CDR2 YNFKEQ. The CDR3 is made up of 14 amino acids. The CDR3 bases are TGTGCCAGCAGCCAAGATACAGGGGGCACTGAAGCTTTCTTT. As protein: CASSQDTGGTEAFF.

This clonotype has at least ten counts. The genes are TRBV20-1 and TRBJ2-7, with D maybe TRBD2 (5 bases). Trimming left V 6 bases short and J 0 bases short, with 12 bases between. Per germline, CDR1 DFQATT and CDR2 SNEGSKA (reference sequence). This CDR3 spans 13 amino acids. The CDR3 is CSAEERRSYEQYF. The CDR3 DNA is TGCAGTGCCGAGGAGCGGCGCTCCTACGAGCAGTACTTC.